The 28 T cell receptor beta chains below all came from one sample that was sequenced in a study of shared clonotypes between healthy human individuals. Some clones are missing from TCRdb's copy, which holds only in-frame ones; the method was immunoSEQ multiplex PCR. The repertoire holds about 2.5 million clones, just under 95% seen once, with more than 0.35% in the top ten. The sequencing sample was made of naive CD4+ T cells from PBMCs. Noted subset: CD45RA+ positively selected. These receptors were obtained from a young man in good health. Some clones in this sample may be carry-over from other donors' samples.

This chain joins TRBV7-8 and TRBJ2-1, with D hard to call. V gave up 5 bases and J gave up 12 bases, with 14 bases separating them. Germline V CDR1 and CDR2: SGHVS, FQNEAQ. This CDR3 region has 12 residues. CDR3 in DNA: TGTGCCAGCAGCCAAGTATATCCTCGGCAGTTCTTC. It translates to CASSQVYPRQFF.

Concerning this clone: The sample has other DNA sequences that encode this CDR3 too. This rearrangement joins TRBV7-9 to TRBJ1-3; D unresolved. Germline CDR1 is SEHNR and CDR2 is FQNEAQ (reference sequence). The germline V and J ends were trimmed by 2 bases and 4 bases, with 3 bases remaining between them. The CDR3 has 12 amino acids. The chain's CDR3 is CASSLLGNTIYF. In nucleotides, the CDR3 is TGTGCCAGCAGCTTACTAGGAAACACCATATATTTT.

This chain uses TRBV5-1 with TRBJ2-6; no clear D gene. The germline gives CDR1 SGHRS, CDR2 YFSETQ. This CDR3 contains 14 residues. V lost 6 bases and J 0 bases, leaving 7 bases between the germline ends. This CDR3 is CASKNSSGANVLTF. The CDR3 nucleotides read TGCGCCAGCAAAAACAGCTCTGGGGCCAACGTCCTGACTTTC.

Points on this clone: Other nucleotide sequences from this sample produce the same CDR3. This chain uses TRBV28 with TRBJ2-7; 8 bases fit TRBD1. J was trimmed by 0 bases and V by 2 bases; bases with no gene match: 6. The CDR3 is 16 residues long. CDR1 and CDR2 (germline): MDHEN, SYDVKM. The CDR3 spells CASSLLGQGSSYEQYF. CDR3 coding DNA: TGTGCCAGCAGTTTACTTGGACAGGGAAGCTCCTACGAGCAGTACTTC.

V usage is TRBV18 and J usage is TRBJ2-3; D unresolved. V was cut by 4 bases and J by 6 bases, with 14 bases left in between. Germline CDR1 is KGHSH and CDR2 is LQKENI. CDR3 length: 14 amino acids. DNA for the CDR3: TGTGCCAGCTCACGCCCCCCGGCAACGGATACGCAGTATTTT. Its protein product is CASSRPPATDTQYF.

CDR3 sequence (DNA): TGTGCCAGCAGACCCCCCGGTGGACTAGGGTTTAGGGAGCAGTTCTTC. It codes for CASRPPGGLGFREQFF. This chain joins TRBV28 and TRBJ2-1; 7 positions match TRBD2. After removal of 6 bases from V and 10 bases from J, the junction contained 18 bases not matched to a gene. There are 16 residues in the CDR3. Germline lookup yields CDR1 MDHEN and CDR2 SYDVKM. Combining the CDR3 with reference TRBV28 and TRBJ2-1 gives the whole variable domain DVKVTQSSRYLVKRTGEKVFLECVQDMDHENMFWYRQDPGLGLRLIYFSYDVKMKEKGDIPEGYSVSREKKERFSLILESASTNQTSMYLCASRPPGGLGFREQFFGPGTRLTVL.

The gene calls are TRBV27 and TRBJ2-1; 9 bases agree with TRBD2. The CDR3 contains 15 residues. Germline V lookup: CDR1 MNHEY, CDR2 SMNVEV (reference sequence). V shed 3 bases, J shed 7 bases, and the junction held 7 bases outside the gene matches. CDR3 DNA sequence: TGTGCCAGCAGTTTCTATAGCGGGAGACCAAATGAGCAGTTCTTC. It codes for CASSFYSGRPNEQFF.

The chain recombines TRBV7-8 with TRBJ1-1, with D unclear. V lost 1 base and J 11 bases, leaving 20 bases between the germline ends. Germline CDR1 reads SGHVS; CDR2 reads FQNEAQ. The CDR3 sequence is 15 residues long. The CDR3 region has the DNA TGTGCCAGCAGCTTAGAGGCGAGGGCCCAACCTAGGGCTTTCTTT. It is translated as CASSLEARAQPRAFF.

The chain uses TRBV28 and TRBJ2-7; D ambiguous. Trimming stripped 4 bases from V and 2 bases from J, with 21 bases between. Germline V gene sequence: CDR1 MDHEN, CDR2 SYDVKM. The length of the CDR3 is 17 residues. CDR3 nucleotide sequence: TGTGCCAGCAGTTCGCCCTCGACACCTTCAAGGGCCTACGAGCAGTACTTC. It yields the protein CASSSPSTPSRAYEQYF.

The chain recombines TRBV2 with TRBJ1-1; 7 positions agree with TRBD1. V gave up 6 bases and J gave up 5 bases; unmatched junction bases: 6. The length of the CDR3 is 13 residues. Germline V gene lookup returns CDR1 SNHLY and CDR2 FYNNEI. The CDR3 sequence is CASSKGARTEAFF. The CDR3 DNA reads TGTGCCAGCAGCAAGGGGGCCCGAACTGAAGCTTTCTTT.

CDR3 in amino acids: CASSQGLSGETQYF. In DNA form, the CDR3 reads TGTGCCAGCAGCCAGGGGTTAAGTGGGGAGACCCAGTACTTC. The rearrangement joins TRBV7-9 to TRBJ2-5, with D perhaps matching TRBD1 (6 bases). The CDR3 is 14 residues long. Trimming removed 5 bases from V and 5 bases from J, with 15 bases in between. CDR1 is SEHNR and CDR2 is FQNEAQ in the germline V gene (reference sequence).

This clone showed up just once. CDR3 coding DNA: TGTGCCAGCAGTTACGGCGACGACACCACTTTCTTT. Protein: CASSYGDDTTFF. The chain has TRBV6-5 and TRBJ1-1; D is undetermined. Germline lookup yields CDR1 MNHEY and CDR2 SVGAGI. Trimming shortened V by 2 bases and J by 12 bases, and 13 bases separated the two germline ends. The CDR3 sequence is 12 residues long.

V usage is TRBV11-2 and J usage is TRBJ2-7; D is unresolved. Germline V CDR1 and CDR2: SGHAT, FQNNGV. The CDR3 is made up of 16 amino acids. V was pared by 3 bases and J by 2 bases, with 17 bases between. CDR3 protein: CASSFRFGQYPYEQYF. CDR3 in DNA: TGTGCCAGCAGCTTTAGGTTCGGCCAGTACCCCTACGAGCAGTACTTC.

This chain connects TRBV7-9 to TRBJ2-7; tentatively, D is TRBD1 (5 bases). The germline CDR1 and CDR2 sequences are SEHNR and FQNEAQ (reference sequence). V was clipped by 5 bases and J by 10 bases, with 15 bases between them. The CDR3 contains 12 residues. Here the CDR3 reads CASSQGLAPQYF. CDR3 sequence (DNA): TGTGCCAGCAGCCAGGGATTAGCACCTCAGTACTTC.

V and J are TRBV28 and TRBJ2-1; 8 bases line up with TRBD2. Germline V gene sequence: CDR1 MDHEN, CDR2 SYDVKM. The trim removed 7 bases at V and 2 bases at J, leaving 10 bases unmatched. The CDR3 spans 16 residues. DNA for the CDR3: TGTGCCAGCATTGGTTTTGCGGGAGGAACCTACAATGAGCAGTTCTTC. Encoded protein: CASIGFAGGTYNEQFF.

V gene TRBV30 combines with J gene TRBJ1-5, with D uncertain. The CDR3 has 15 residues. Germline CDR1 reads GTSNPN; CDR2 reads SVGIG (reference sequence). The V end was cut by 2 bases, the J end by 3 bases, with 14 bases between. The CDR3 is CAWSPELLPNQPQHF. Here the CDR3 DNA reads TGTGCCTGGAGTCCTGAGCTCCTCCCCAATCAGCCCCAGCATTTT.

This clone was seen once. The chain employs TRBV4-1 and TRBJ1-1; D is unresolved. The V and J ends lost 4 bases and 0 bases respectively, with 15 bases between them. In germline, CDR1 is MGHRA, CDR2 YSYEKL. This CDR3 contains 16 residues. The CDR3 DNA is TGCGCCAGCAGCCTCGGGGAGGATCTAATGAACACTGAAGCTTTCTTT. Its translation: CASSLGEDLMNTEAFF.

The chain links TRBV28 to TRBJ2-2; D may be TRBD2 (5 bases). V was shortened by 6 bases and J by 15 bases, with 14 bases between the two germline ends. Germline lookup yields CDR1 MDHEN and CDR2 SYDVKM. This CDR3 region has 11 residues. The CDR3 region is CASSQQRRMFF. Written as DNA, the CDR3 is TGTGCCAGCAGCCAACAGAGGAGGATGTTTTTT. Together with reference TRBV28 and TRBJ2-2, the CDR3 gives the full variable domain: DVKVTQSSRYLVKRTGEKVFLECVQDMDHENMFWYRQDPGLGLRLIYFSYDVKMKEKGDIPEGYSVSREKKERFSLILESASTNQTSMYLCASSQQRRMFFGEGSRLTVL.

The rearrangement links TRBV28 to TRBJ1-2, with 9 positions matching TRBD1. CDR1 is MDHEN, CDR2 SYDVKM, per germline. V dropped 5 bases and J dropped 0; count of bases not matched to a gene: 10. The CDR3 is 17 amino acids. The chain's CDR3 is CASSEQGAEGANYGYTF. CDR3 coding DNA: TGTGCCAGCAGTGAACAGGGGGCTGAGGGAGCTAACTATGGCTACACCTTC.

The V call is TRBV7-6, the J call TRBJ2-1, with D perhaps matching TRBD2 (5 bases). V lost 5 bases and J 0 bases, leaving 11 bases between the germline ends. The CDR3 consists of 15 residues. CDR1 and CDR2 from the germline V gene are SGHVS and FNYEAQ. CDR3 loop: CASSLLEDSYNEQFF. The CDR3 DNA reads TGTGCCAGCAGCCTCTTGGAGGACTCCTACAATGAGCAGTTCTTC.

V usage is TRBV5-1 and J usage is TRBJ2-1, with 8 bases fitting TRBD2. V was clipped by 0 bases and J by 3 bases; unmatched bases: 8. This CDR3 comprises 17 residues. The germline CDR1 and CDR2 sequences are SGHRS and YFSETQ. CDR3 residues: CASSLAPGLGRYNEQFF. The CDR3 DNA follows: TGCGCCAGCAGCTTGGCCCCGGGACTAGGCCGCTACAATGAGCAGTTCTTC.

The chain recombines TRBV9 with TRBJ2-1, with 7 bases that match TRBD2. The V segment lost 4 bases and the J segment 3 bases; nucleotides outside the gene matches: 7. CDR3 length equals 15 residues. In germline, CDR1 is SGDLS, CDR2 YYNGEE. The CDR3 here is CASSPRLADYNEQFF. The DNA for the CDR3 is TGTGCCAGCAGCCCCCGGCTAGCGGACTACAATGAGCAGTTCTTC.

The rearrangement links TRBV6-5 to TRBJ2-7, with D possibly called TRBD1 or TRBD2 (6 bases each). The V gene's germline CDR1 is MNHEY and CDR2 SVGAGI. V dropped 6 bases and J dropped 4 bases, with 16 bases sitting between them. This CDR3 is built from 14 residues. This CDR3 reads CASRRGGPLYEQYF. CDR3 in DNA: TGTGCCAGCAGACGAGGGGGGCCGCTTTACGAGCAGTACTTC.

The chain couples TRBV27 to TRBJ1-1; 7 nucleotides agree with TRBD1. V trimming: 8 bases; J trimming: 5 bases; junction bases outside the gene matches: 5. Germline CDR1 reads MNHEY; CDR2 reads SMNVEV (reference sequence). This CDR3 is 12 amino acids long. This chain's CDR3 is CASADRETEAFF. CDR3 in DNA: TGTGCCAGCGCAGACAGGGAGACTGAAGCTTTCTTT.

This clone has only one observation. The gene calls are TRBV5-1 and TRBJ2-1, with D possibly being TRBD1 (6 bases). Trimming removed 8 bases from V and 6 bases from J, with 15 bases in between. The CDR3 loop spans 13 amino acids. The germline gives CDR1 SGHRS, CDR2 YFSETQ. The CDR3 coding sequence is TGCGCCAGTTATACAGGGCCCGGCAATGAGCAGTTCTTC. It translates to CASYTGPGNEQFF. The full variable domain, in which reference TRBV5-1 and TRBJ2-1 provide the parts outside the CDR3, is KAGVTQTPRYLIKTRGQQVTLSCSPISGHRSVSWYQQTPGQGLQFLFEYFSETQRNKGNFPGRFSGRQFSNSRSEMNVSTLELGDSALYLCASYTGPGNEQFFGPGTRLTVL.

The rearrangement links TRBV5-4 to TRBJ1-2; TRBD1 might be the D (5 bases). The V gene's germline CDR1 is SGHNT and CDR2 YYREEE (reference sequence). The V gene lost 4 bases and the J gene lost 0 bases, with 16 bases spanning the gap. The CDR3 is 16 residues long. The CDR3 DNA sequence: TGTGCCAGCAGCCAAGATGAGGGACTAGCTAACTATGGCTACACCTTC. Translating it yields CASSQDEGLANYGYTF.

This chain uses TRBV4-1 with TRBJ2-1; TRBD2 aligns across 15 bases. Germline V gives CDR1 MGHRA, CDR2 YSYEKL. This CDR3 has 18 residues. The J segment lost 3 bases and the V segment lost 5 bases, leaving 8 bases of the junction unmatched. CDR3: CASSYGLAGGPNYNEQFF. As DNA, the CDR3 is TGCGCCAGCAGCTACGGACTAGCGGGAGGGCCGAACTACAATGAGCAGTTCTTC.

V gene TRBV5-4 combines with J gene TRBJ2-1; D not certain. Trimming removed 4 bases from V and 8 bases from J, with 10 bases in between. CDR3 length: 12 amino acids. Germline V gene lookup returns CDR1 SGHNT and CDR2 YYREEE (reference sequence). CDR3 bases: TGTGCCAGCAGCGAGAGAAGGGATGAGCAGTTCTTC. Translating it yields CASSERRDEQFF.